This passage covers 5 T cell receptor beta chains from one sample sequenced in a study of CD8 T cells in ankylosing spondylitis. Study findings and constraints: Ankylosing spondylitis blood appeared to carry a characteristic TCR beta motif of seven to nine highly homologous variants.

TCRdb re-called the 5' RACE reads through MiXCR, storing one row per CDR3 protein. The sample gives a few hundred thousand distinct CDR3 sequences, 15% to 20% of which show up once; approximately 1% is in the top ten. Their antigen targets remain unknown. The material sequenced was blood, either unsorted or a sorted T cell fraction (not recorded which). These receptors were obtained from a male donor with ankylosing spondylitis.

The chain combines TRBV27 with TRBJ2-7; 12 bases agree with TRBD2. The CDR3 spans 16 residues. CDR1 and CDR2 (germline): MNHEY, SMNVEV (reference sequence). V lost 5 bases and J lost 5; bases outside the gene matches: 10. CDR3 in amino acids: CASSTLRPSGGDEQYF. The CDR3 nucleotides are TGTGCCAGCAGTACCCTCCGGCCTAGCGGGGGGGACGAGCAGTACTTC.

This clonotype turned up a few times. The chain combines TRBV20-1 with TRBJ1-1, with a possible D match to TRBD1 (6 bases). V dropped 4 bases and J dropped 1 base, with 28 bases sitting between them. Germline CDR1 and CDR2: DFQATT and SNEGSKA (reference sequence). The CDR3 runs 19 residues. This CDR3 reads CSATPPFAGGSIRNTEAFF. DNA of the CDR3: TGCAGTGCTACCCCACCTTTTGCGGGGGGCAGTATTAGGAACACTGAAGCTTTCTTT.

The rearrangement links TRBV18 to TRBJ2-1, with TRBD2 identical over 11 bases. CDR1 and CDR2 (germline): KGHSH, LQKENI. The CDR3 covers 16 residues. The junction had 10 bases not matched to a gene; V was cut back by 3 bases and J by 9 bases. CDR3 in amino acids: CASSPLLAGGIGEQFF. In DNA form, the CDR3 reads TGTGCCAGCTCACCTCTATTAGCGGGAGGGATAGGTGAGCAGTTCTTC.

Only a few counts were recorded for this clonotype. This sequence joins TRBV20-1 and TRBJ2-2, with 11 bases identical to TRBD2. In germline, CDR1 is DFQATT, CDR2 SNEGSKA (reference sequence). V dropped 0 bases and J dropped 1; count of bases not matched to a gene: 4. The CDR3 runs to 17 residues. This CDR3 is CSARESTSGGNTGELFF. The CDR3 nucleotides read TGCAGTGCTAGAGAGTCTACTAGCGGGGGGAACACCGGGGAGCTGTTTTTT.

This sequence joins TRBV15 and TRBJ2-3; D possibly corresponds to TRBD1 (7 bases). CDR1 LNHNV and CDR2 YYDKDF come from the germline V gene (reference sequence). The CDR3 runs to 16 residues. V was trimmed by 8 bases and J by 1 base, leaving 19 bases between them. The CDR3 loop reads CATGKPQGGRTDTQYF. In nucleotides, the CDR3 is TGTGCCACCGGAAAACCTCAGGGGGGTCGCACAGATACGCAGTATTTT.